What follows describes a single TCR beta chain. The germline V gene encodes CDR1 LGHDT and CDR2 YNNKEL (reference sequence). Unmatched junction bases numbered 4, after V lost 1 base and J lost 3 bases. The CDR3 is made up of 15 amino acids. Adults between about 18 and 95 years of age took part from some 25 US areas. Recovered status applied to Cohort 3 donors who had two consecutive negative PCRs. It also applied to those with clearance or with symptom resolution. In the original workflow: Estimation of nucleated cell counts relied on the amplification of reference gene primers. Assay: immunoSEQ multiplex PCR; the TCRdb copy retains only in-frame clones and omits some. The DNA gave D and trimming, while V, J and clone size come from that table. The table records some 160,000 clones, over 75% of them present only once. The sample comes from a study of blood T cell repertoires in COVID-19. Across the whole study: T cells, B-cell-depleted T cells, or PBMCs supplied cDNA or gDNA.

V gene TRBV3-1 (or the pseudogene TRBV3-2) combines with J gene TRBJ2-7, with 9 nucleotides matching TRBD2. The sample consisted of PBMCs or T cells enriched from blood (not recorded which). The receptor was derived from a woman between 50 and 59 years old who had recovered from COVID-19. CDR3 bases: TGTGCCAGCAGCCAAGGCAGCGGGGGGTTCTACGAGCAGTACTTC. Its translation: CASSQGSGGFYEQYF.